The source of this T cell receptor beta chain is a study of cytomegalovirus exposure and HLA in healthy donors. Study-level background: Later analysis reported that the approximately 120 validation repertoires shared the platform of the roughly 630 first-cohort repertoires. Study-wide results and caveats: A few CMV-associated chains were confirmed in vitro to be specific for CMV antigens. The majority of TCR sequences were rare, yet some public TCRs appeared in many donors. The listing of 150 to 200 TCR beta chains classed them as cytomegalovirus-associated.

Concerning this clone: Its target is not known.

Sequencing was performed with immunoSEQ multiplex PCR; in TCRdb, only in-frame clones are kept and a portion is missing. The sample yields some 240,000 clones, roughly 84% seen once. The germline V and J ends were trimmed by 3 bases and 4 bases, with 12 bases remaining between them. Per germline, CDR1 GTSNPN and CDR2 SVGIG (reference sequence). The length of the CDR3 is 13 residues. The clonotype comes from a woman aged 18-29 years in good health and CMV-seropositive. The gene calls are TRBV30 and TRBJ1-2; weak D call: TRBD1 (5 bases). The sequencing sample was made of PBMCs. This CDR3 reads CAWSPDMGYGYTF. CDR3 sequence (DNA): TGTGCCTGGAGCCCGGACATGGGCTATGGCTACACCTTC.